This T cell receptor (beta chain) appears in the sequencing data of a study of cytomegalovirus exposure and HLA in healthy donors. The PCR was carried out with 60 Vbeta primers and 13 Jbeta primers. Clones were read by immunoSEQ multiplex PCR, and TCRdb kept only the in-frame ones, dropping some. The sample contains approximately 140,000 clones, roughly 63% of which appear only once. Germline loops: CDR1 GTSNPN, CDR2 SVGIG (reference sequence). V was pared by 6 bases and J by 3 bases, with 7 bases of the junction left unmatched. The CDR3 has 13 residues. V gene TRBV30 combines with J gene TRBJ1-1, with 7 positions matching TRBD1. The material sequenced was PBMCs. The TCR comes from a woman in her sixties or seventies in good health and CMV-seropositive. This chain's CDR3 is CACSRQGDTEAFF. The CDR3, as DNA: TGTGCCTGCAGCCGACAGGGCGACACTGAAGCTTTCTTT.